This TCR beta chain was identified during a study of CD8 T cells in Susac syndrome. Study-wide results and caveats: The study recognized that the number of individuals in its TCR sequencing and HLA analysis was relatively small.

V lost 1 base and J lost 5, with 5 bases in between. Germline lookup yields CDR1 LGHNT and CDR2 FRNRAP. The CDR3 has 12 amino acids. Reverse transcription of about 0.45 to 1 ug RNA used random hexamers. An immunoSEQ multiplex PCR generated amplified TCR beta CDR3 products spanning 54 Vbeta and 13 Jbeta. A single record per CDR3 protein comes from TCRdb applying MiXCR to the immunoSEQ multiplex PCR reads. The sample lists 140,000 to 150,000 distinct CDR3 sequences; approximately 93% were seen once. Sequencing of TCR beta was undertaken in CD8+ and CD4+ T cells derived from blood. TEMRA cells were FACS-enriched, with CD8+ and CD4+ T cells isolated negatively. Regarding this clonotype: Its antigen remains unidentified.

Sample: CD4+ T cells from PBMCs. The source of this sequence is a human donor in good health. The chain uses TRBV12-5 and TRBJ2-5, with D hard to call. The DNA for the CDR3 is TGTGCTAGTGGTTTGGAGCAGGAGACCCAGTACTTC. It specifies CASGLEQETQYF.